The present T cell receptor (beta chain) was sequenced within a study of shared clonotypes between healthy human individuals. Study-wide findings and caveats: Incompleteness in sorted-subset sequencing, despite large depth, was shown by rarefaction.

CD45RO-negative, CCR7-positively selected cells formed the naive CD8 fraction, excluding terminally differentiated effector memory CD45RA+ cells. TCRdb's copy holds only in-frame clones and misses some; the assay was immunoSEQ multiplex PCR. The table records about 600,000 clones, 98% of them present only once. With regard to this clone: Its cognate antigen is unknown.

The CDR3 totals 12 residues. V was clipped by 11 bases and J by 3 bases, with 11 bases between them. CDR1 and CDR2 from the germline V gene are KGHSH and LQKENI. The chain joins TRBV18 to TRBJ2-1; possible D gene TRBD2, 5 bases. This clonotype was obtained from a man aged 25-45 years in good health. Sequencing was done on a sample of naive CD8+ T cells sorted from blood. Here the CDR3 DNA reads TGTGCCGCAAGCGGAGTCTACAATGAGCAGTTCTTC. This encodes CAASGVYNEQFF.